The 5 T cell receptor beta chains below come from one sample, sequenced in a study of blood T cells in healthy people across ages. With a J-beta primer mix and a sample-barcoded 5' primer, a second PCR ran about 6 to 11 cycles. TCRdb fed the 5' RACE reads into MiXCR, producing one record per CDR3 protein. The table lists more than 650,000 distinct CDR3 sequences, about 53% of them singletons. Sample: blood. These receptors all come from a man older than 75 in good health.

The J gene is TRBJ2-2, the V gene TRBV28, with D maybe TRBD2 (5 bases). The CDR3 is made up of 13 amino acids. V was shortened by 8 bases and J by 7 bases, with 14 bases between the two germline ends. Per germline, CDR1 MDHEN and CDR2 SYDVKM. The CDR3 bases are TGTGCCAGCCGAGGAGGCCTGGGCGGGGAGCTGTTTTTT. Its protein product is CASRGGLGGELFF.

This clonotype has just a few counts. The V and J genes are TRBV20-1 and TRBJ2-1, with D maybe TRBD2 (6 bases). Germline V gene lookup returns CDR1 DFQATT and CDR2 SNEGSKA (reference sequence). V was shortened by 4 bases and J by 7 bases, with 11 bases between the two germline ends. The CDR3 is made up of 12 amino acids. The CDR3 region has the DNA TGCAGTGCTACCCTCGGGGGAAATGAGCAGTTCTTC. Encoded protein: CSATLGGNEQFF.

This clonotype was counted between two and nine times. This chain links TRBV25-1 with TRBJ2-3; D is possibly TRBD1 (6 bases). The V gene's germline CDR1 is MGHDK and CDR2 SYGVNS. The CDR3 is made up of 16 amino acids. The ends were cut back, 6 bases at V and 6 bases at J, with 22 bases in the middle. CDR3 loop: CASSRTVGAGVDTQYF. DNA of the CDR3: TGTGCCAGCAGCCGGACGGTTGGGGCAGGGGTGGATACGCAGTATTTT.

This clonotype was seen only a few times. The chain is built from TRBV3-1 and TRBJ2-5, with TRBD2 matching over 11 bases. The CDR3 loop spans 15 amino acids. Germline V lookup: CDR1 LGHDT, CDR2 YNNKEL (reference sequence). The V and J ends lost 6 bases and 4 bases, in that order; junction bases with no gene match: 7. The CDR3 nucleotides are TGTGCCAGCAGACTTACTAGCGGGAGAAGAGAGACCCAGTACTTC. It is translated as CASRLTSGRRETQYF.

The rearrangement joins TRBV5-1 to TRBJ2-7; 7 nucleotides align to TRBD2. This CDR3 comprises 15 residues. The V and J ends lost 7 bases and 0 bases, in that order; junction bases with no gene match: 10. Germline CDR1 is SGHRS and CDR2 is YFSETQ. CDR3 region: CASGGDTALSYEQYF. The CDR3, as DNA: TGCGCCAGCGGGGGGGATACAGCGCTCTCCTACGAGCAGTACTTC.